This T cell receptor (beta chain) was profiled in a study of PD-L1 blockade in urothelial cancer. Overall study: In the patient group, about 85% of the roughly 29 were males with bladder-origin urothelial cancer.

Trimming removed 6 bases from V and 3 bases from J, with 18 bases in between. Germline V gene data show CDR1 as MDHEN and CDR2 as SYDVKM. The CDR3 is 15 residues long. The sample's time point: pretreatment peripheral blood. Each individual provided 1 to 8 samples (taken pretreatment and on-treatment). Sequenced by immunoSEQ multiplex PCR; TCRdb stores in-frame clones only, minus some. The table includes 58,000 or so clones, about 86% detected once. The chain joins TRBV28 to TRBJ2-7; D is perhaps TRBD1 (5 bases). Sequencing used PBMCs, obtained around atezolizumab (anti-PD-L1) treatment. This receptor was obtained from a man aged 65 to 85 with urothelial cancer. The CDR3 here is CASRLRQLNHYEQYF. The DNA of the CDR3 is TGTGCCAGCAGACTCCGACAGCTCAACCACTACGAGCAGTACTTC.